The rows below give T cell receptor beta chains drawn from one sample of a study of graft-versus-host responses after intestinal transplantation. The protocol was immunoSEQ multiplex PCR, while the TCRdb copy is restricted to in-frame clones and leaves out a portion. The sample yields 90,000 to 95,000 clones, 80% to 95% seen once. The antigens of these receptors remain unknown. The sequenced sample was unstimulated CD8+ T cells sorted from spleen or lymph node cells, obtained before intestinal transplant. Source of these receptors: a human donor who received an intestinal transplant. CDR3s include the opening cysteine and the closing phenylalanine or tryptophan. D genes are given only for firm matches. Some rows have no size entry. The others give once, few or many, or a class for an expanded clone.

>NA|NA|TRBJ2-1|TRBV19
TGTGCCAGTAGTATCTCGCCCAGTCCCCCCCGGGATGAGCAGTTCTTC
CASSISPSPPRDEQFF
>NA|few|TRBJ1-1|TRBV6-5
TGTGCCAGCAGTTACGATGAGGGTGCTCGCATGGAAGCTTTCTTT
CASSYDEGARMEAFF
>NA|once|TRBJ2-1|TRBV12-1
TGTGCCAGCAGCTCCTTACAGGGGAGCTCCTACAATGAGCAGTTCTTC
CASSSLQGSSYNEQFF
>NA|NA|TRBJ2-3|TRBV15
TGTGCCACCAGCAGAGATTTAAGCGGCACAGATACGCAGTATTTT
CATSRDLSGTDTQYF
>NA|NA|TRBJ1-2|TRBV7-9
TGTGCCAGCAGCTTAGGGTCAGCCGACGACCACTATGGCTACACCTTC
CASSLGSADDHYGYTF
>NA|NA|TRBJ1-1|TRBV5-1
TGCGCCAGCAGCTGGGGGACGGGTACTGAAGCTTTCTTT
CASSWGTGTEAFF
>NA|NA|TRBJ2-1|TRBV11-3
TGTGCCAGCAGCGGAGCGTACAATGAGCAGTTCTTC
CASSGAYNEQFF
>TRBD1|NA|TRBJ2-1|TRBV6-1
TGTGCCAGCAGTGATTCCGGGACAGGGGCCTGGGATGAGCAGTTCTTC
CASSDSGTGAWDEQFF
>TRBD1|NA|TRBJ1-5|TRBV29-1
TGCAGCGTTGAAGTGGAGGGGGCGGGTCAGCCCCAGCATTTT
CSVEVEGAGQPQHF
>NA|NA|TRBJ2-7|TRBV2
TGTGCCAGCACCCCCATGGGAGGTTCAGAGCAGTACTTC
CASTPMGGSEQYF
>NA|once|TRBJ2-1|TRBV5-4
TGTGCCAGCAGCCCCTCCGGGGCGTACAATGAGCAGTTCTTC
CASSPSGAYNEQFF
>NA|NA|TRBJ2-7|TRBV6-5
TGTGCCAGCAGTTATCAGGGGCAAGGTGAGCAGTACTTC
CASSYQGQGEQYF
>TRBD2|NA|TRBJ2-3|TRBV6-5
TGTGCCAGCAGTTACCCTAGCGGGGGGGGACCAGATACGCAGTATTTT
CASSYPSGGGPDTQYF
>TRBD2|NA|TRBJ2-1|TRBV9
TGTGCCAGCGGCCACGCCCTAGCGGGAGAAATCCATGAGCAGTTCTTC
CASGHALAGEIHEQFF
>NA|NA|TRBJ2-7|TRBV29-1
TGCAGCGTTGAACGGGTAGGGAACTACGAGCAGTACTTC
CSVERVGNYEQYF
>NA|once|TRBJ2-1|TRBV5-1
TGCGCCAGCAGCTGGGTCTGGGGCCCGGGTGAGCAGTTCTTC
CASSWVWGPGEQFF
>NA|NA|TRBJ2-5|TRBV11-2
TGTGCCAGCAGCCTAGCTGAGAGCGGACCGTACCAAGAGACCCAGTACTTC
CASSLAESGPYQETQYF
>NA|NA|TRBJ1-1|TRBV6-1
TGTGCCAGCAGTGATAGTGTCCTTAACACTGAAGCTTTCTTT
CASSDSVLNTEAFF
>TRBD2|NA|TRBJ2-1|TRBV13
TGTGCCAGCAGTTCACCAGCGGGAGGGCCCTATGAGCAGTTCTTC
CASSSPAGGPYEQFF
>TRBD2|NA|TRBJ2-7|TRBV28
TGTGCCAGCAGTCTCGGGACTAGCTGGTCCTACGAGCAGTACTTC
CASSLGTSWSYEQYF
>NA|NA|TRBJ2-5|TRBV5-5
TGTGCCAGCAGCGGGAGTGGGGAGGAGACCCAGTACTTC
CASSGSGEETQYF
>NA|NA|TRBJ2-7|TRBV6-8
TGTGCCAGCAGCCAGTCAGCAGCTTTTACCTACGAGCAGTACTTC
CASSQSAAFTYEQYF
>TRBD2|NA|TRBJ2-1|TRBV7-2
TGTGCCAGCAGCTTAGAGGGCCTAGCGGCCCACTACAATGAGCAGTTCTTC
CASSLEGLAAHYNEQFF
>TRBD2|NA|TRBJ2-7|TRBV5-1
TGCGCCAGCAGTAGCGGGAGGCTAGAGCAGTACTTC
CASSSGRLEQYF
>NA|few|TRBJ2-3|TRBV4-1
TGCGCCAGCAGCTCAGGACTTTTCACGAGCACAGATACGCAGTATTTT
CASSSGLFTSTDTQYF
>NA|NA|TRBJ2-2|TRBV6-6
TGTGCCAGCAGTCTGGACGTCCGGGAGCTGTTTTTT
CASSLDVRELFF
>TRBD2|NA|TRBJ2-3|TRBV27
TGTGCCAGCAGTCTCAGGACTAGCGGCACAGATACGCAGTATTTT
CASSLRTSGTDTQYF
>TRBD1|NA|TRBJ1-4|TRBV6-5
TGTGCCAGCAGCACAGACAGGGGAGGCGGTGAAAAACTGTTTTTT
CASSTDRGGGEKLFF
>TRBD1|NA|TRBJ2-5|TRBV19
TGTGCCAGTAGTATTGGGGGGACAGGAGAAGAGACCCAGTACTTC
CASSIGGTGEETQYF
>NA|NA|TRBJ2-3|TRBV13
TGTGCCAGCAGCTTAGGATTGACGGTACTCACAGATACGCAGTATTTT
CASSLGLTVLTDTQYF
>TRBD2|NA|TRBJ2-7|TRBV12-5
TGTGCTAGCAGATATAGCGGGCAGACTTACGAGCAGTACTTC
CASRYSGQTYEQYF
>NA|NA|TRBJ1-5|TRBV28
TGTGCCACCGAACGGCTCTATAGCAATCAGCCCCAGCATTTT
CATERLYSNQPQHF
>NA|once|TRBJ1-2|TRBV29-1
TGCAGCGTTGAGGGCAGAGGACTCTATGGCTACACCTTC
CSVEGRGLYGYTF
>NA|NA|TRBJ2-3|TRBV25-1
TGTGCCAGCAGTGAATGGACCGAAAGATCTAGCACAGATACGCAGTATTTT
CASSEWTERSSTDTQYF
>NA|NA|TRBJ2-6|TRBV28
TGTGCCAGCAGTTGGGGCGGTGCTTTCTCTGGGGCCAACGTCCTGACTTTC
CASSWGGAFSGANVLTF
>TRBD1|NA|TRBJ1-3|TRBV5-1
TGCGCCAGCAGCCGTTACCCGGGACAGGTTGACGGAAACACCATATATTTT
CASSRYPGQVDGNTIYF
>NA|NA|TRBJ2-1|TRBV6-1
TGTGCCAGCAGCGCGGGACTTTACAATGAGCAGTTCTTC
CASSAGLYNEQFF
>NA|NA|TRBJ2-7|TRBV6-5
TGTGCCAGCAGCGGCAGGGGTGGGTACGAGCAGTACTTC
CASSGRGGYEQYF